This T cell receptor beta chain was sequenced in a study of control samples from healthy donors and cancer patients. TCRdb's table, derived via immunoSEQ multiplex PCR, lists solely in-frame clones and lacks some. Among around 150,000 clones listed, roughly 95% were seen once. This CDR3 has 17 amino acids. Germline V lookup: CDR1 SGHRS, CDR2 YFSETQ. V gave up 3 bases and J gave up 0 bases, with 16 bases separating them. The gene calls are TRBV5-1 and TRBJ2-1, with D perhaps assigned TRBD1 or TRBD2 (6 bases each). Sequencing input: blood. The receptor comes from a woman in her 30s in good health. The CDR3 nucleotides read TGCGCCAGCAGCTCCCCGGGGGCCAGGGCCTCCTACAATGAGCAGTTCTTC. Amino acids: CASSSPGARASYNEQFF.